This is a list of T cell receptor beta chains from one sample in a study of graft-versus-host responses after intestinal transplantation. No antigens are known for them. Method: immunoSEQ multiplex PCR; TCRdb's copy keeps in-frame clones and lacks some. The sample comprises under 100,000 clones, roughly 85% of which are singletons, and 0.83% rests with the top ten. Sequencing was performed on unstimulated CD4+ T cells sorted from spleen or lymph node cells, taken before intestinal transplant. The receptors were gathered from a human donor who received an intestinal transplant. Each CDR3 is given with its conserved first and last residue. The order of the fields is clone size, V gene, D gene, J gene, CDR3 DNA, CDR3 protein. The D gene is left open where the match is weak. Size values are once, few and many counts, or a class for expanded clones, and some rows have none.

abundance: NA
v_gene: TRBV10-3
d_gene: NA
j_gene: TRBJ2-7
CDR3nt: TGTGCCATCAGTATACAGGGTGGGGGCTCCTACGAGCAGTACTTC
CDR3aa: CAISIQGGGSYEQYF

abundance: NA
v_gene: TRBV10-3
d_gene: TRBD1
j_gene: TRBJ1-5
CDR3nt: TGTGCCACCGATGCCGGGACAGGGCTTAGCAATCAGCCCCAGCATTTT
CDR3aa: CATDAGTGLSNQPQHF

abundance: NA
v_gene: TRBV4-2
d_gene: NA
j_gene: TRBJ1-5
CDR3nt: TGTGCCAGCAGCCAAGGGAGATCAGGGATAAAGGCCAATCAGCCCCAGCATTTT
CDR3aa: CASSQGRSGIKANQPQHF

abundance: NA
v_gene: TRBV6-1
d_gene: NA
j_gene: TRBJ2-4
CDR3nt: TGTGCCAGCAGTGAGGGTCGGCAGGGGTGGGACATTCAGTACTTC
CDR3aa: CASSEGRQGWDIQYF

abundance: few
v_gene: TRBV2
d_gene: TRBD2
j_gene: TRBJ2-7
CDR3nt: TGTGCCAGCAGCGATAGCGGGGGTAACTACGAGCAGTACTTC
CDR3aa: CASSDSGGNYEQYF

abundance: NA
v_gene: TRBV28
d_gene: TRBD2
j_gene: TRBJ2-1
CDR3nt: TGTGCCAGCAGCCCCCCTAGCGGCGGCTCCTACAATGAGCAGTTCTTC
CDR3aa: CASSPPSGGSYNEQFF

abundance: NA
v_gene: TRBV29-1
d_gene: TRBD1
j_gene: TRBJ2-5
CDR3nt: TGCAGCGTTGACGGGACAGGGGGGAGGATCGGAGAGACCCAGTACTTC
CDR3aa: CSVDGTGGRIGETQYF

abundance: NA
v_gene: TRBV2
d_gene: NA
j_gene: TRBJ2-4
CDR3nt: TGTGCCAGCAGCAGGGAAGCCAAAAACATTCAGTACTTC
CDR3aa: CASSREAKNIQYF

abundance: NA
v_gene: TRBV5-6
d_gene: TRBD2
j_gene: TRBJ2-7
CDR3nt: TGTGCCAGCAGCTTTAACGGCGGGGGGTCCTACGAGCAGTACTTC
CDR3aa: CASSFNGGGSYEQYF

abundance: NA
v_gene: TRBV4-2
d_gene: TRBD2
j_gene: TRBJ2-1
CDR3nt: TGTGCCAGCAGCCAAGAGTCTCGACGGGAGGGCCGGGATGAGCAGTTCTTC
CDR3aa: CASSQESRREGRDEQFF

abundance: NA
v_gene: TRBV7-6
d_gene: TRBD2
j_gene: TRBJ2-3
CDR3nt: TGTGCCAGCAGCGTCAGATTAGCGGGGGGCACAGATACGCAGTATTTT
CDR3aa: CASSVRLAGGTDTQYF

abundance: once
v_gene: TRBV28
d_gene: NA
j_gene: TRBJ1-1
CDR3nt: TGTGCCAGCAGTTTACCACAGATATCAGCTTTCTTT
CDR3aa: CASSLPQISAFF

abundance: few
v_gene: TRBV2
d_gene: NA
j_gene: TRBJ2-7
CDR3nt: TGTGCCAGCAGTGAATTCGGTTACGAGCAGTACTTC
CDR3aa: CASSEFGYEQYF

abundance: NA
v_gene: TRBV7-6
d_gene: NA
j_gene: TRBJ2-1
CDR3nt: TGTGCCAGCAGCGGAGCCTCCGTCAGGACGGGGGAGCAGTTCTTC
CDR3aa: CASSGASVRTGEQFF

abundance: NA
v_gene: TRBV18
d_gene: TRBD2
j_gene: TRBJ2-1
CDR3nt: TGTGCCAGCTCACCACTGACTAGCGCGTACAATGAGCAGTTCTTC
CDR3aa: CASSPLTSAYNEQFF

abundance: once
v_gene: TRBV4-1
d_gene: TRBD2
j_gene: TRBJ2-3
CDR3nt: TGCGCCAGCAGCCGAACTAGCGGGGCCACAGATACGCAGTATTTT
CDR3aa: CASSRTSGATDTQYF

abundance: NA
v_gene: TRBV28
d_gene: TRBD2
j_gene: TRBJ2-2
CDR3nt: TGTGCCAGCAGTTTTGGCCCAAGAGGGACTAGTGGTACCGGGGAGCTGTTTTTT
CDR3aa: CASSFGPRGTSGTGELFF

abundance: NA
v_gene: TRBV19
d_gene: TRBD2
j_gene: TRBJ2-1
CDR3nt: TGTGCCAGTAGTATGAGCGGGGGTAGCCCATACAATGAGCAGTTCTTC
CDR3aa: CASSMSGGSPYNEQFF

abundance: NA
v_gene: TRBV2
d_gene: TRBD2
j_gene: TRBJ2-5
CDR3nt: TGTGCCAGCAGGACTAGCGAGACCCAGTACTTC
CDR3aa: CASRTSETQYF

abundance: NA
v_gene: TRBV11-3
d_gene: TRBD1
j_gene: TRBJ1-3
CDR3nt: TGTGCCAGCAGCACTGGGACAGGAAGAGGAAACACCATATATTTT
CDR3aa: CASSTGTGRGNTIYF

abundance: NA
v_gene: TRBV19
d_gene: NA
j_gene: TRBJ1-3
CDR3nt: TGTGCCAGTAGTACTATAGCCTCTGGAAACACCATATATTTT
CDR3aa: CASSTIASGNTIYF

abundance: NA
v_gene: TRBV28
d_gene: NA
j_gene: TRBJ1-5
CDR3nt: TGTGCCAGCAGTTTAAGGACAGGCAATCAGCCCCAGCATTTT
CDR3aa: CASSLRTGNQPQHF

abundance: NA
v_gene: TRBV2
d_gene: TRBD2
j_gene: TRBJ2-7
CDR3nt: TGTGCCAGCAGTGAGGGACTAGCATCCAACGAGCAGTACTTC
CDR3aa: CASSEGLASNEQYF

abundance: NA
v_gene: TRBV15
d_gene: TRBD1
j_gene: TRBJ2-7
CDR3nt: TGTGCCACCAGCACGGGACAGGGGGCCTACGAGCAGTACTTC
CDR3aa: CATSTGQGAYEQYF

abundance: NA
v_gene: TRBV5-1
d_gene: NA
j_gene: TRBJ2-1
CDR3nt: TGCGCCAGCAGCTTGTTTTTACAGGGACCTAACAATGAGCAGTTCTTC
CDR3aa: CASSLFLQGPNNEQFF

abundance: NA
v_gene: TRBV4-2
d_gene: TRBD1
j_gene: TRBJ1-5
CDR3nt: TGTGCCAGCAGCCAAGGCGGGACAGAACAACAGCCCCAGCATTTT
CDR3aa: CASSQGGTEQQPQHF

abundance: NA
v_gene: TRBV27
d_gene: NA
j_gene: TRBJ1-2
CDR3nt: TGTGCCAGCAGCGCCCACAGGTCTGCTAACTATGGCTACACCTTC
CDR3aa: CASSAHRSANYGYTF

abundance: NA
v_gene: TRBV5-1
d_gene: NA
j_gene: TRBJ2-3
CDR3nt: TGCGCCAGCAGCTCTTCCCTTATTGAGCGGCCCACAGATACGCAGTATTTT
CDR3aa: CASSSSLIERPTDTQYF

abundance: NA
v_gene: TRBV2
d_gene: NA
j_gene: TRBJ1-3
CDR3nt: TGTGCCAGCACCGCCACAGGGATCGCTGGAAACACCATATATTTT
CDR3aa: CASTATGIAGNTIYF

abundance: NA
v_gene: TRBV4-2
d_gene: TRBD2
j_gene: TRBJ2-5
CDR3nt: TGTGCCAGCAGCCAAGGGACTAGCGTCCAAGAGACCCAGTACTTC
CDR3aa: CASSQGTSVQETQYF

abundance: few
v_gene: TRBV19
d_gene: TRBD1
j_gene: TRBJ2-2
CDR3nt: TGTGCCAGTAGGCCCGGGACAGGAAGCACCGGGGAGCTGTTTTTT
CDR3aa: CASRPGTGSTGELFF

abundance: NA
v_gene: TRBV11-2
d_gene: TRBD1
j_gene: TRBJ1-2
CDR3nt: TGTGCCAGCAGCACCCACCAGGGGGGTGGTATTGGTGTCTATGGCTACACCTTC
CDR3aa: CASSTHQGGGIGVYGYTF

abundance: many
v_gene: TRBV11-2
d_gene: NA
j_gene: TRBJ2-7
CDR3nt: TGTGCCAGCAGCTTAAGCGGTAACTCCTACGAGCAGTACTTC
CDR3aa: CASSLSGNSYEQYF

abundance: NA
v_gene: TRBV5-5
d_gene: NA
j_gene: TRBJ1-5
CDR3nt: TGTGCCAGCAGCCTGACAGTTCTTAGTGGCAATCAGCCCCAGCATTTT
CDR3aa: CASSLTVLSGNQPQHF

abundance: NA
v_gene: TRBV2
d_gene: TRBD2
j_gene: TRBJ2-1
CDR3nt: TGTGCCAGCGCCTCGACTAGCGGGAGGGCCTACAATGAGCAGTTCTTC
CDR3aa: CASASTSGRAYNEQFF

abundance: NA
v_gene: TRBV6-6
d_gene: TRBD1
j_gene: TRBJ2-7
CDR3nt: TGTGCCAGCAGTTACTCTGGGACAGGGGGCTCCTACGAGCAGTACTTC
CDR3aa: CASSYSGTGGSYEQYF

abundance: NA
v_gene: TRBV2
d_gene: NA
j_gene: TRBJ2-7
CDR3nt: TGTGCCAGCAGGGAAGGAATAGGAGATCAAGGTCCTCTCTTC
CDR3aa: CASREGIGDQGPLF

abundance: NA
v_gene: TRBV9
d_gene: NA
j_gene: TRBJ1-5
CDR3nt: TGTGCCAGCAGCGTAGGCCCCGGAGGCAATCAGCCCCAGCATTTT
CDR3aa: CASSVGPGGNQPQHF

abundance: NA
v_gene: TRBV29-1
d_gene: TRBD1
j_gene: TRBJ2-5
CDR3nt: TGCAGCGTAGACAGGGGTGAAGAGACCCAGTACTTC
CDR3aa: CSVDRGEETQYF

abundance: NA
v_gene: TRBV11-2
d_gene: TRBD1
j_gene: TRBJ1-1
CDR3nt: TGTGCCAGCAGCCCCCGGACAGGGGGGAACACTGAAGCTTTCTTT
CDR3aa: CASSPRTGGNTEAFF

abundance: NA
v_gene: TRBV7-9
d_gene: NA
j_gene: TRBJ2-3
CDR3nt: TGTGCCAGCAGCTTAAATTCGGGGAGCACAGATACGCAGTATTTT
CDR3aa: CASSLNSGSTDTQYF

abundance: NA
v_gene: TRBV14
d_gene: NA
j_gene: TRBJ2-3
CDR3nt: TGTGCCAGCAGCCAAGGACTGGTCGTTGATACGCAGTATTTT
CDR3aa: CASSQGLVVDTQYF

abundance: NA
v_gene: TRBV5-1
d_gene: TRBD1
j_gene: TRBJ2-5
CDR3nt: TGCGCCAGCAACAGACAGACGACAGGGCCGGGGGAGACCCAGTACTTC
CDR3aa: CASNRQTTGPGETQYF

abundance: NA
v_gene: TRBV10-3
d_gene: NA
j_gene: TRBJ1-1
CDR3nt: TGTGCCTCACGGGGTAACACTGAAGCTTTCTTT
CDR3aa: CASRGNTEAFF

abundance: NA
v_gene: TRBV7-9
d_gene: TRBD1
j_gene: TRBJ1-5
CDR3nt: TGTGCCAGCAGCCCCGGACAGGGGAGCAATCAGCCCCAGCATTTT
CDR3aa: CASSPGQGSNQPQHF

abundance: few
v_gene: TRBV15
d_gene: TRBD2
j_gene: TRBJ2-7
CDR3nt: TGTGCCACCAGCAGAGGCGGGAGAGCCTACGAGCAGTACTTC
CDR3aa: CATSRGGRAYEQYF

abundance: few
v_gene: TRBV6-5
d_gene: TRBD2
j_gene: TRBJ2-7
CDR3nt: TGTGCCAGCTTGGGACTAGCTTCCGACGAGCAGTACTTC
CDR3aa: CASLGLASDEQYF

abundance: once
v_gene: TRBV5-1
d_gene: NA
j_gene: TRBJ2-2
CDR3nt: TGCGCCAGCAGGCCAGAGAACACCGGGGAGCTGTTTTTT
CDR3aa: CASRPENTGELFF

abundance: NA
v_gene: TRBV6-5
d_gene: NA
j_gene: TRBJ1-1
CDR3nt: TGTGCCAGCAGCCCCAGGGTGAACACTGAAGCTTTCTTT
CDR3aa: CASSPRVNTEAFF

abundance: NA
v_gene: TRBV7-6
d_gene: TRBD2
j_gene: TRBJ2-3
CDR3nt: TGTGCCAGCAGCGGTTACGGGACTAGCGGGACCTCCCCAGATACGCAGTATTTT
CDR3aa: CASSGYGTSGTSPDTQYF

abundance: NA
v_gene: TRBV11-1
d_gene: NA
j_gene: TRBJ2-5
CDR3nt: TGTGCCAGCACCCAGGGGAGGGCGCCCCAGTACTTC
CDR3aa: CASTQGRAPQYF

abundance: NA
v_gene: TRBV6-5
d_gene: TRBD1
j_gene: TRBJ2-7
CDR3nt: TGTGCCAGCAGTTACAGTGGGACAGGGGGAGTCTACGAGCAGTACTTC
CDR3aa: CASSYSGTGGVYEQYF

abundance: NA
v_gene: TRBV11-3
d_gene: TRBD1
j_gene: TRBJ2-5
CDR3nt: TGTGCCAGCAGCCCTGGACAGGGAAGGGAGACCCAGTACTTC
CDR3aa: CASSPGQGRETQYF

abundance: NA
v_gene: TRBV6-6
d_gene: NA
j_gene: TRBJ1-3
CDR3nt: TGTGCCAGCAGCTATAGAGAAAACACCATATATTTT
CDR3aa: CASSYRENTIYF

abundance: NA
v_gene: TRBV25-1
d_gene: NA
j_gene: TRBJ2-7
CDR3nt: TGTGCCAGCAACCCGGGGGCGGGGGCGTACGAGCAGTACTTC
CDR3aa: CASNPGAGAYEQYF

abundance: NA
v_gene: TRBV5-1
d_gene: NA
j_gene: TRBJ2-7
CDR3nt: TGCGCCAGCAGGGACGTGATCTCGGGGGGCCCCGAGCAGTACTTC
CDR3aa: CASRDVISGGPEQYF

abundance: NA
v_gene: TRBV27
d_gene: TRBD2
j_gene: TRBJ2-3
CDR3nt: TGTGCCAGCAGCGGGGGGAGCGGCCTCACCTCAACAGATACGCAGTATTTT
CDR3aa: CASSGGSGLTSTDTQYF

abundance: NA
v_gene: TRBV11-2
d_gene: NA
j_gene: TRBJ2-3
CDR3nt: TGTGCCAGCAGCAGTCACTCGGGTAACACAGATACGCAGTATTTT
CDR3aa: CASSSHSGNTDTQYF

abundance: NA
v_gene: TRBV19
d_gene: NA
j_gene: TRBJ2-3
CDR3nt: TGTGCCGTCAGGGGAAGAGGCACAGATACGCAGTATTTT
CDR3aa: CAVRGRGTDTQYF

abundance: few
v_gene: TRBV6-1
d_gene: NA
j_gene: TRBJ2-7
CDR3nt: TGTGCCAGCAGGGTAGGGGGCTACGAGCAGTACTTC
CDR3aa: CASRVGGYEQYF